These 14 T cell receptor beta chains originate from one sample sequenced in a study of blood T cells in healthy people across ages. Combining a sample-barcoded 5' primer with a J-beta primer mix, a second PCR ran for roughly 7 to 12 cycles. TCRdb reprocessed the 5' RACE reads with MiXCR, giving one entry per CDR3 protein. Of roughly 900,000 distinct CDR3 sequences in the sample, more than 25% are singletons; the top ten hold 17%. Material: blood. These receptor sequences come from a woman at least 80 years old in good health.

The chain uses TRBV11-2 and TRBJ2-2, with 8 nucleotides matching TRBD1. Germline lookup yields CDR1 SGHAT and CDR2 FQNNGV. V lost 3 bases to trimming and J lost 0 bases; unmatched junction nucleotides: 3. This CDR3 has 16 amino acids. CDR3 in amino acids: CASSFGQGANTGELFF. CDR3 DNA: TGTGCCAGCAGCTTCGGACAGGGAGCGAACACCGGGGAGCTGTTTTTT.

Ten or more counts support this clonotype. The CDR3 is CASRVQGAGETQYF. The CDR3 DNA reads as TGTGCCAGCAGAGTTCAGGGGGCTGGGGAGACCCAGTACTTC. This chain uses TRBV6-1 with TRBJ2-5; 8 bases align to TRBD1. From germline, CDR1 is MNHNS and CDR2 SASEGT. The CDR3 is 14 residues long. Trimming at V came to 6 bases and at J to 5 bases, leaving 8 bases not matched to a gene.

This clonotype was detected many times. In DNA form, the CDR3 reads TGTGCCAGCAGCTGGGGAACAGGCGTTACGGGAGATACGCAGTATTTT. Translated, it gives CASSWGTGVTGDTQYF. The chain uses TRBV11-2 and TRBJ2-3, with a weak D call TRBD1 (5 bases). Trimming pared 4 bases from V and 5 bases from J, leaving 19 bases between. Germline V gene data show CDR1 as SGHAT and CDR2 as FQNNGV. CDR3 length: 16 amino acids.

The sample holds a few counts of this clonotype. The V gene is TRBV28, the J gene TRBJ1-3, with D maybe TRBD1 (6 bases). This CDR3 contains 15 residues. Germline V CDR1 and CDR2: MDHEN, SYDVKM. V lost 4 bases and J lost 4, with 14 bases in between. The CDR3 spells CASSSPGASGNTIYF. In DNA, the CDR3 is TGTGCCAGCAGTTCCCCGGGGGCCTCGGGAAACACCATATATTTT.

The chain couples TRBV18 to TRBJ2-1, with a weak D call TRBD1 (5 bases). Germline V gene sequence: CDR1 KGHSH, CDR2 LQKENI. CDR3 size: 16 residues. V dropped 0 bases and J dropped 7 bases, with 16 bases sitting between them. CDR3 nucleotide sequence: TGTGCCAGCTCACCACCTGAAGGGGCCCTGGGGAATGAGCAGTTCTTC. It codes for CASSPPEGALGNEQFF.

The chain couples TRBV6-5 to TRBJ2-3; D call uncertain. The CDR3 spans 11 residues. The germline V gene encodes CDR1 MNHEY and CDR2 SVGAGI. The V gene lost 6 bases and the J gene lost 5 bases, with 6 bases spanning the gap. Here the CDR3 DNA reads TGTGCCAGCAGGGCAGTAGATACGCAGTATTTT. As protein: CASRAVDTQYF.

This clonotype was picked up many times. This chain uses TRBV29-1 with TRBJ1-2; TRBD1 is a possible D gene (6 bases). Per germline, CDR1 SQVTM and CDR2 ANQGSEA. The CDR3 extends over 13 amino acids. The V and J ends lost 4 bases and 6 bases respectively, with 15 bases between them. This chain's CDR3 is CSVVGQFIDGYTF. The CDR3 region has the DNA TGCAGCGTTGTTGGACAGTTCATCGATGGCTACACCTTC.

A remark on this clonotype: This clone may be a read error of a much larger clone one base away. V is TRBV20-1 and J is TRBJ2-5; 8 nucleotides match TRBD2. Looked up from germline, CDR1 is DFQATT and CDR2 is SNEGSKA (reference sequence). CDR3 length: 13 amino acids. CDR3 sequence: CSVRTGGHETQYF. CDR3 DNA sequence: TGCAGTGTTAGAACGGGGGGGCATGAGACCCAGTACTTC.

This clonotype was recorded many times. The chain is built from TRBV3-1 and TRBJ1-2, with D perhaps matching TRBD1 (6 bases). The CDR3 sequence is 13 residues long. Per germline, CDR1 LGHDT and CDR2 YNNKEL (reference sequence). Trimming shortened V by 8 bases and J by 6 bases, and 16 bases separated the two germline ends. CDR3 in amino acids: CASSRTERDGYTF. Written as DNA, the CDR3 is TGTGCCAGCTCACGGACAGAGAGGGATGGCTACACCTTC.

This clonotype has more than one count but fewer than ten. The rearrangement uses TRBV20-1 and TRBJ2-5, with 8 bases fitting TRBD1. The J call is doubtful: the DNA matches TRBJ2-7 better. This CDR3 is 13 amino acids long. Germline CDR1 DFQATT, CDR2 SNEGSKA (reference sequence). The chain's CDR3 is CSAGQGSSGEQYF. The CDR3 region has the DNA TGCAGTGCTGGACAGGGATCATCGGGCGAGCAGTACTTC.

This clonotype has at least ten counts. This chain connects TRBV11-2 to TRBJ2-7, with 8 bases matching TRBD1. V lost 5 bases to trimming and J lost 0 bases; unmatched junction nucleotides: 12. This CDR3 spans 17 amino acids. Germline V CDR1 and CDR2: SGHAT, FQNNGV. The CDR3 bases are TGTGCCAGCAGCCCAGGACAGGGATCTTCACTCTCCTACGAGCAGTACTTC. This translates into CASSPGQGSSLSYEQYF.

This clonotype was observed at least ten times. This chain links TRBV7-2 with TRBJ2-4, with 8 bases lining up with TRBD1. The V gene end was trimmed by 4 bases and the J gene end by 7 bases; junction bases not matched to a gene: 6. Germline V lookup: CDR1 SGHTA, CDR2 FQGNSA. The CDR3 consists of 14 residues. CDR3 amino acids: CASSSPGGANIQYF. The CDR3 DNA reads as TGTGCCAGCAGCTCCCCAGGGGGCGCGAACATTCAGTACTTC.

The rearrangement uses TRBV6-5 and TRBJ2-1; 11 positions agree with TRBD2. The CDR3 sequence is 14 residues long. V lost 4 bases, J lost 10 bases, and 6 bases stayed unmatched. Germline lookup yields CDR1 MNHEY and CDR2 SVGAGI. Here the CDR3 reads CASSSSGGLGEQFF. The CDR3 DNA is TGTGCCAGCAGTTCTAGCGGGGGGTTGGGAGAGCAGTTCTTC.

This clonotype was picked up many times. The V gene is TRBV11-2, the J gene TRBJ2-7; D not resolved. This CDR3 spans 14 amino acids. V shed 3 bases and J shed 4 bases, with 13 bases lying between them. Germline V gene sequence: CDR1 SGHAT, CDR2 FQNNGV. The CDR3 sequence is CASSFSMAVYEQYF. The CDR3 DNA is TGTGCCAGCAGCTTTAGTATGGCAGTTTACGAGCAGTACTTC. Complete variable domain (other parts from reference TRBV11-2 and TRBJ2-7): EAGVAQSPRYKIIEKRQSVAFWCNPISGHATLYWYQQILGQGPKLLIQFQNNGVVDDSQLPKDRFSAERLKGVDSTLKIQPAKLEDSAVYLCASSFSMAVYEQYFGPGTRLTVT.